This T cell receptor beta chain emerged from a study of T cell clones after liver transplantation. Whole-study context: TCRbeta sequencing after a pre-transplant mixed lymphocyte reaction identified graft-donor-reactive clones, later tracked in post-transplant blood. As an antigen-independent comparator, third-party-reactive TCRbeta sequences came from pre-transplant mixed lymphocyte reactions. Draws occurred before transplant, before withdrawal, and after complete or failed withdrawal.

As regards this clone: Its matching antigen is unknown.

The V and J ends lost 4 bases and 0 bases, in that order; junction bases with no gene match: 6. The CDR3 extends over 16 amino acids. The germline V gene has CDR1 SGHDT and CDR2 YYEEEE. Using immunoSEQ multiplex PCR, the repertoire was profiled, and TCRdb retains in-frame clones only, with some absent. The data contain 68,000 or so clones, approximately 92% of them singletons. Study conclusions and caveats: These preliminary findings come from unstandardized post-transplant sampling times.

Sample: CD4+ T cells from blood, taken roughly 25 months after liver transplant. The J gene is TRBJ2-1, the V gene TRBV5-6; 8 bases agree with TRBD2. The TCR originated in a human patient who received a liver transplant. Some T cells may have come from the graft donor. The DNA of the CDR3 is TGTGCCAGCAGCCCAATCGGGGGGGGCTCCTACAATGAGCAGTTCTTC. The encoded protein is CASSPIGGGSYNEQFF. Based on the CDR3 plus reference TRBV5-6 and TRBJ2-1, the full variable domain is DAGVTQSPTHLIKTRGQQVTLRCSPKSGHDTVSWYQQALGQGPQFIFQYYEEEERQRGNFPDRFSGHQFPNYSSELNVNALLLGDSALYLCASSPIGGGSYNEQFFGPGTRLTVL.